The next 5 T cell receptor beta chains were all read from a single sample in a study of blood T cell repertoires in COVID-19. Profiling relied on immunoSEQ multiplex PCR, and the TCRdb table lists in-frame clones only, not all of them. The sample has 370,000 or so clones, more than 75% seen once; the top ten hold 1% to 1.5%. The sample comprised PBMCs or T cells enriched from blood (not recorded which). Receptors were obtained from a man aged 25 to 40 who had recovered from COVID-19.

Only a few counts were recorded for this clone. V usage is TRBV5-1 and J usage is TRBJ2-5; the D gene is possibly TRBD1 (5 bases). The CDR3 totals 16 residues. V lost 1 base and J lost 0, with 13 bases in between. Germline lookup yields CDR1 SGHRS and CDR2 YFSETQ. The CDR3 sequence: CASSLPREGYQETQYF. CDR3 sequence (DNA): TGCGCCAGCAGCTTGCCCAGGGAAGGGTACCAAGAGACCCAGTACTTC.

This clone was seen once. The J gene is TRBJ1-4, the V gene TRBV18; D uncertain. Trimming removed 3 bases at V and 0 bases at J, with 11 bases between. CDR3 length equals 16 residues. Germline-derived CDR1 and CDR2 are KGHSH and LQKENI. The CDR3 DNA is TGTGCCAGCTCACCGAATACAGCAACAACTAATGAAAAACTGTTTTTT. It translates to CASSPNTATTNEKLFF.

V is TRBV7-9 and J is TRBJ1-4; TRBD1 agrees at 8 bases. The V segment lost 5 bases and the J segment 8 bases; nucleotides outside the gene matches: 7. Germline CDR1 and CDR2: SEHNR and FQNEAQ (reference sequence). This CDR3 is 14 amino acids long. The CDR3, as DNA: TGTGCCAGCAGCCCGGACAGGGAGCTAGAAAAACTGTTTTTT. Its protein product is CASSPDRELEKLFF.

CDR3 protein: CASRGQGRYEQYF. Here the CDR3 DNA reads TGTGCAAGTCGGGGACAGGGAAGGTACGAGCAGTACTTC. The chain has TRBV12-2 and TRBJ2-7; the D segment call TRBD1 is taken from the table without a DNA check. TRBV12-2 is flagged as a pseudogene. The CDR3 runs 13 residues.

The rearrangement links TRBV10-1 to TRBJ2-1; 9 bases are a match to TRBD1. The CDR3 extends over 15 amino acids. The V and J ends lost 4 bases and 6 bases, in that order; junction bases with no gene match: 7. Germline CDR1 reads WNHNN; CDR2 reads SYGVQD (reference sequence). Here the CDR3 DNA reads TGCGCCAGCAGTGGTGCCGGGACAGGGCGCAATGAGCAGTTCTTC. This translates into CASSGAGTGRNEQFF.